These 18 T cell receptor beta chains were all obtained from the same sample, sequenced in a study of shared clonotypes between healthy human individuals. Here immunoSEQ multiplex PCR was the method, and the copy in TCRdb shows in-frame clones only, minus some. Of about 490,000 clones listed, around 85% are singletons. Sequences were obtained from PBMCs. These receptors were collected from a woman aged 40-49 years in good health. Some clones in this sample may be carry-over from other donors' samples.

The rearrangement uses TRBV28 and TRBJ1-5; no clear D gene. From germline, CDR1 is MDHEN and CDR2 SYDVKM. This CDR3 has 15 residues. The ends were cut back, 6 bases at V and 2 bases at J, with 14 bases in the middle. As DNA, the CDR3 is TGTGCCAGCAGAGGACCCTCTCGGGGCAATCAGCCCCAGCATTTT. Translation gives CASRGPSRGNQPQHF.

On this clone: This may stem from a read error, because a much larger clone lies one nucleotide away. Within the sample, other DNA sequences also encode this same CDR3. The V call is TRBV19, the J call TRBJ2-7, with 13 bases identical to TRBD2. Looked up from germline, CDR1 is LNHDA and CDR2 is SQIVND (reference sequence). The CDR3 runs to 17 residues. The CDR3 here is CASSPRGTSGTTYEQYF. In nucleotides, the CDR3 is TGTGCTAGTAGTCCCCGGGGGACTAGCGGGACTACCTACGAGCAGTACTTC. Full variable domain (remainder filled in from reference TRBV19 and TRBJ2-7): DGGITQSPKYLFRKEGQNVTLSCEQNLNHDAMYWYRQDPGQGLRLIYYSQIVNDFQKGDIAEGYSVSREKKESFPLTVTSAQKNPTAFYLCASSPRGTSGTTYEQYFGPGTRLTVT.

With respect to this clone: A far more abundant clone sits one base away, making this likely a read error. The genes are TRBV30 and TRBJ1-2; D may be TRBD1 (5 bases). Germline V CDR1 and CDR2: GTSNPN, SVGIG (reference sequence). With 2 bases removed from V and 12 bases from J, the gap between germline ends came to 13 bases. CDR3 length equals 11 residues. The CDR3 nucleotides read TGTGCCTGGAGTCAGGGATCCGGCCACACCTTC. It yields the protein CAWSQGSGHTF.

The chain carries TRBV28 and TRBJ1-4; TRBD1 is a possible D gene (5 bases). The CDR3 spans 16 residues. Germline V gene data show CDR1 as MDHEN and CDR2 as SYDVKM. Trimming took off 6 bases at V and 0 bases at J, with 14 bases between the two ends. The CDR3 nucleotides are TGTGCCAGCAGCCCCGGGACGTCACCAACTAATGAAAAACTGTTTTTT. It yields the protein CASSPGTSPTNEKLFF.

The rearrangement uses TRBV6-1 and TRBJ1-5; no definite D call. The V gene's germline CDR1 is MNHNS and CDR2 SASEGT. The CDR3 extends over 15 amino acids. Trimming shortened V by 4 bases and J by 3 bases, and 13 bases separated the two germline ends. In DNA form, the CDR3 reads TGTGCCAGCAGTGGAGGTGCAGGCCCCAATCAGCCCCAGCATTTT. Translation: CASSGGAGPNQPQHF.

Concerning this clone itself: A much more abundant neighbour one base away suggests this may be a read error. The chain has TRBV4-3 and TRBJ2-7, with TRBD1 matching 8 bases. CDR1 and CDR2 from the germline V gene are LGHNA and YSLEER. Germline trimming cut 4 bases from V and 3 bases from J; bases unmatched to any gene: 8. This CDR3 contains 15 residues. CDR3 bases: TGCGCCAGCAGCCCCTGGACAGGGCCTCGCTACGAGCAGTACTTC. Translated: CASSPWTGPRYEQYF.

This clone came up a few times. V is TRBV14 and J is TRBJ2-1, with a weak D call TRBD2 (6 bases). Trimming removed 2 bases from V and 4 bases from J, with 18 bases in between. CDR3 length: 17 residues. CDR1 and CDR2 from the germline V gene are SGHDN and FVKESK. CDR3 nucleotides: TGTGCCAGCAGCCAAATGGGAAGGGAGGTCCGGTACAATGAGCAGTTCTTC. This translates into CASSQMGREVRYNEQFF.

Concerning this clone: A single base is all that separates this from a far larger clone, so a read error is likely. This sequence joins TRBV5-4 and TRBJ2-7, with 10 bases that match TRBD1. CDR3 size: 15 residues. Per the germline V gene, CDR1 is SGHNT and CDR2 is YYREEE (reference sequence). CDR3 sequence: CASSPGQGQGYEQNF. CDR3 nucleotide sequence: TGTGCCAGCAGCCCGGGACAGGGGCAAGGGTACGAGCAGAACTTC.

V gene TRBV5-4 combines with J gene TRBJ2-4; TRBD2 matches at 13 bases. Germline V lookup: CDR1 SGHNT, CDR2 YYREEE (reference sequence). The CDR3 is made up of 16 amino acids. The V and J ends lost 4 bases and 4 bases, in that order; junction bases with no gene match: 5. The CDR3 is CASSGGLAGVKNIQYF. The CDR3 DNA reads TGTGCCAGCAGCGGAGGACTAGCGGGAGTTAAAAACATTCAGTACTTC.

This rearrangement joins TRBV7-6 to TRBJ2-2; D not certain. V was cut by 5 bases and J by 6 bases, with 16 bases left in between. CDR3 length: 15 amino acids. Germline CDR1 SGHVS, CDR2 FNYEAQ. The CDR3 reads CASSLQDLRAGELFF. Here the CDR3 DNA reads TGTGCCAGCAGCCTCCAGGACCTAAGGGCCGGGGAGCTGTTTTTT.

A single count supports this clone. A far larger clone lies a single base away; this is likely a read error. Other nucleotide sequences in the sample specify the same CDR3. This chain connects TRBV15 to TRBJ1-5; unclear D gene. The CDR3 has 18 amino acids. CDR1 LNHNV and CDR2 YYDKDF come from the germline V gene (reference sequence). In DNA form, the CDR3 reads TGTGCTACCAGCAGAGACCCCGTTGGAATTCAAGGGAATCAGCCCCAGCATTTT. Translating gives CATSRDPVGIQGNQPQHF.

V gene TRBV4-3 combines with J gene TRBJ1-1; TRBD1 might be the D (5 bases). Trimming pared 5 bases from V and 4 bases from J, leaving 11 bases between. The CDR3 length is 13 residues. Germline V lookup: CDR1 LGHNA, CDR2 YSLEER. The CDR3 region has the DNA TGCGCCAGCAGCTTGGTCGGGGGCACTGAAGCTTTCTTT. Protein product: CASSLVGGTEAFF.

The V gene is TRBV7-2, the J gene TRBJ2-1, with D possibly being TRBD1 or TRBD2 (5 bases each). The V and J ends lost 5 bases and 10 bases respectively, with 12 bases between them. The CDR3 runs to 12 residues. CDR1 and CDR2 (germline): SGHTA, FQGNSA. The CDR3 spells CASSRGRDEQFF. CDR3 coding DNA: TGTGCCAGCAGCAGGGGACGGGACGAGCAGTTCTTC.

The CDR3: CAGGYPSSGRYVGELFF. The CDR3 DNA sequence: TGTGCCGGGGGATATCCATCTAGCGGGAGGTACGTCGGGGAGCTGTTTTTT. The rearrangement uses TRBV14 and TRBJ2-2; the match to TRBD2 covers 11 bases. J was trimmed by 7 bases and V by 11 bases; bases with no gene match: 18. The V gene's germline CDR1 is SGHDN and CDR2 FVKESK. The CDR3 runs to 17 residues.

V is TRBV28 and J is TRBJ2-7; weak D call: TRBD2 (6 bases). The V end was cut by 6 bases, the J end by 2 bases, with 14 bases between. This CDR3 is built from 14 residues. Germline CDR1 is MDHEN and CDR2 is SYDVKM. The CDR3: CASSLLGGAYEQYF. CDR3 DNA sequence: TGTGCCAGCAGCCTACTAGGAGGGGCCTACGAGCAGTACTTC. The variable domain in full, with the rest retrieved from reference TRBV28 and TRBJ2-7, is DVKVTQSSRYLVKRTGEKVFLECVQDMDHENMFWYRQDPGLGLRLIYFSYDVKMKEKGDIPEGYSVSREKKERFSLILESASTNQTSMYLCASSLLGGAYEQYFGPGTRLTVT.

The rearrangement links TRBV19 to TRBJ1-4; tentatively, D is TRBD1 (6 bases). The germline V gene encodes CDR1 LNHDA and CDR2 SQIVND (reference sequence). CDR3 size: 16 residues. V lost 4 bases and J 4 bases, leaving 16 bases between the germline ends. This CDR3 reads CASSTPDRLGNEKLFF. In DNA, the CDR3 is TGTGCCAGTAGTACCCCAGACAGGCTCGGTAATGAAAAACTGTTTTTT.

The CDR3 nucleotides are TGTGCCAGCAGCCCCCCCTCAGGGGGTTACGGCTACACCTTC. It specifies CASSPPSGGYGYTF. The gene calls are TRBV9 and TRBJ1-2; 7 bases align to TRBD1. CDR1 and CDR2 from the germline V gene are SGDLS and YYNGEE. The CDR3 has 14 residues. The ends lost 4 bases at V and 8 bases at J; junction bases unmatched: 11.

V gene TRBV6-5 combines with J gene TRBJ2-1, with TRBD1 as a possible D gene (5 bases). Germline V gene lookup returns CDR1 MNHEY and CDR2 SVGAGI. Trimming removed 2 bases from V and 6 bases from J, with 14 bases in between. This CDR3 comprises 15 residues. CDR3: CASSYGATYSNEQFF. The CDR3 DNA reads as TGTGCCAGCAGTTACGGGGCCACATATAGCAATGAGCAGTTCTTC.